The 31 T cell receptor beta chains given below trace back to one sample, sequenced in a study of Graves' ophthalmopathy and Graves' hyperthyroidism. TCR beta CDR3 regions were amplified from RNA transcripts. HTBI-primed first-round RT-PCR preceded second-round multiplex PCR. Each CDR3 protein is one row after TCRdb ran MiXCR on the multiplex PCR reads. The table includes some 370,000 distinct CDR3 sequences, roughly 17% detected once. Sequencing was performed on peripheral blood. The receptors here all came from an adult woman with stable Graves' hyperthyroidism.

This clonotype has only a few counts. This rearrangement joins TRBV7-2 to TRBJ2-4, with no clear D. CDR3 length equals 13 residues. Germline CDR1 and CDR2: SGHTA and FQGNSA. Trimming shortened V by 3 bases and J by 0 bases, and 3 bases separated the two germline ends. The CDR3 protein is CASSFPAKNIQYF. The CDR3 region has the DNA TGTGCCAGCAGCTTCCCAGCCAAAAACATTCAGTACTTC. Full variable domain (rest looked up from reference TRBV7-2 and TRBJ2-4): GAGVSQSPSNKVTEKGKDVELRCDPISGHTALYWYRQSLGQGLEFLIYFQGNSAPDKSGLPSDRFSAERTGGSVSTLTIQRTQQEDSAVYLCASSFPAKNIQYFGAGTRLSVL.

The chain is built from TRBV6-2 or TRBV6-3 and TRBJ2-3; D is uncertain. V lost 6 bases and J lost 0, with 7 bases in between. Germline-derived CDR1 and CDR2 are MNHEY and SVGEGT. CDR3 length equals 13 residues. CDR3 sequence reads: CASRPQSTDTQYF. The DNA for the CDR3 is TGTGCCAGCAGACCCCAAAGCACAGATACGCAGTATTTT.

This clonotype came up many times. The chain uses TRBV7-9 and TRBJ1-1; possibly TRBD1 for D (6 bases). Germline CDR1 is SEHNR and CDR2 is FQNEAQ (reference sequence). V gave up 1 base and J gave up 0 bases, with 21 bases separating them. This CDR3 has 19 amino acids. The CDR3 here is CASSLGMRQAQDMNTEAFF. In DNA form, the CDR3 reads TGTGCCAGCAGCTTAGGGATGAGACAGGCCCAAGACATGAACACTGAAGCTTTCTTT.

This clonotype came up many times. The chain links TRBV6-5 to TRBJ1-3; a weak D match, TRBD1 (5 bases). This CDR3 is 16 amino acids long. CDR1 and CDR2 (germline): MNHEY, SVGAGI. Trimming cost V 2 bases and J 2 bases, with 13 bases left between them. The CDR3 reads CASSYERQKTGNTIYF. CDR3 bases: TGTGCCAGCAGTTACGAAAGACAGAAGACTGGAAACACCATATATTTT.

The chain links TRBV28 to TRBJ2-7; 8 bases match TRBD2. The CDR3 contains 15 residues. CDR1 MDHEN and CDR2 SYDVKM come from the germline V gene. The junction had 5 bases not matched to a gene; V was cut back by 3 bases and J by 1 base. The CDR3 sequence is CASSFPAGGSYEQYF. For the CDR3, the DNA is TGTGCCAGCAGTTTCCCTGCGGGAGGATCCTACGAGCAGTACTTC.

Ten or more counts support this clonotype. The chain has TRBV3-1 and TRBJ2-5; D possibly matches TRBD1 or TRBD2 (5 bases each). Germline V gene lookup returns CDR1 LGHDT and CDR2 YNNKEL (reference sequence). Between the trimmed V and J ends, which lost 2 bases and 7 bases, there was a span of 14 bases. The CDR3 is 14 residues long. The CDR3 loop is CASSQFTGPGTQYF. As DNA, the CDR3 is TGTGCCAGCAGCCAATTCACGGGGCCCGGGACCCAGTACTTC.

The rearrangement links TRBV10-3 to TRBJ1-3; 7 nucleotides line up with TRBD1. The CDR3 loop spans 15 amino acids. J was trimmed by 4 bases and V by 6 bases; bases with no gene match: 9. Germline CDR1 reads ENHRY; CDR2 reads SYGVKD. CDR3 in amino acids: CAIRTTGSEGNTIYF. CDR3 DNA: TGTGCCATCAGAACGACAGGGTCGGAAGGAAACACCATATATTTT.

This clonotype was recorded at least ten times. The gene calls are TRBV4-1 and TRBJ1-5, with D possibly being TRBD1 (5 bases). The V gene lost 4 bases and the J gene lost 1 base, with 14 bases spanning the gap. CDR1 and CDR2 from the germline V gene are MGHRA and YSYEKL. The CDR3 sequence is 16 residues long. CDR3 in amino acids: CASSPRTGGSNQPQHF. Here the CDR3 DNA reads TGCGCCAGCAGCCCAAGGACTGGGGGGAGCAATCAGCCCCAGCATTTT.

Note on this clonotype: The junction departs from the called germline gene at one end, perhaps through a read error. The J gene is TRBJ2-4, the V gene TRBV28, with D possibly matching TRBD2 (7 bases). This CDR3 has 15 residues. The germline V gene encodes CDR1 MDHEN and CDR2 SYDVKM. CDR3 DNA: TGTGCCAGCAGTGAGGGGGGGGTAGCCAAAAACATTAAGTACTTC. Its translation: CASSEGGVAKNIKYF.

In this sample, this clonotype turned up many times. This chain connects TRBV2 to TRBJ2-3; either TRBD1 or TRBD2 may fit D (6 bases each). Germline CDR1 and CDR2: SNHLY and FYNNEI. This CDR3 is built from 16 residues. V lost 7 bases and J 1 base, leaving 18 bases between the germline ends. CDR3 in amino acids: CASNGRWGAGTDTQYF. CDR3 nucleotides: TGTGCCAGCAATGGTAGGTGGGGGGCTGGCACAGATACGCAGTATTTT.

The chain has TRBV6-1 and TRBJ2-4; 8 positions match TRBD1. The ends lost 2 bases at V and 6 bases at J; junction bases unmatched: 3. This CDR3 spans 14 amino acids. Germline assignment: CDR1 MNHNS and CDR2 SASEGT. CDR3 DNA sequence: TGTGCCAGCAGTGAACAGGGGGCAGGAAACATTCAGTACTTC. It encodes CASSEQGAGNIQYF.

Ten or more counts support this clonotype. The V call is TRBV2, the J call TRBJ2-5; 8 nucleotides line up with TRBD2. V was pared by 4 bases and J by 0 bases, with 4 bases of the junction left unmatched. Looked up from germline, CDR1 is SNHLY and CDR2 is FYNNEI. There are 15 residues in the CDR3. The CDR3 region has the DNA TGTGCCAGCAGTGCTCTAGCGGGCAACCAAGAGACCCAGTACTTC. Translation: CASSALAGNQETQYF.

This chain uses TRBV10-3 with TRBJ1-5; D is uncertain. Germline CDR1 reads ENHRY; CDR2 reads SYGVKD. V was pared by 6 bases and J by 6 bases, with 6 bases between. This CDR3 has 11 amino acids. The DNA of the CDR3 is TGTGCCATCAGGGGAGGTCAGCCCCAGCATTTT. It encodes CAIRGGQPQHF.

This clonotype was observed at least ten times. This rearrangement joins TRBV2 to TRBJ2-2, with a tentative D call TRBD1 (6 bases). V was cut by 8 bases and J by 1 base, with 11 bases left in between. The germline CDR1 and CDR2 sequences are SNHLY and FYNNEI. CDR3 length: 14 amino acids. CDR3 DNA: TGTGCCAGCGAGGGGGAGCTGAACACCGGGGAGCTGTTTTTT. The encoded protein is CASEGELNTGELFF.

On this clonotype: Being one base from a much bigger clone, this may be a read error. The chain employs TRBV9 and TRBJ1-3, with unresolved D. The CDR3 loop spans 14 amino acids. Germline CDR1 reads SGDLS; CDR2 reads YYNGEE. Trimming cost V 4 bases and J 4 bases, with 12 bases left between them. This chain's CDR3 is CASSSTLTGNTIYF. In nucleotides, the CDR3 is TGTGCCAGCAGCTCCACGCTTACCGGAAACACCATATATTTT.

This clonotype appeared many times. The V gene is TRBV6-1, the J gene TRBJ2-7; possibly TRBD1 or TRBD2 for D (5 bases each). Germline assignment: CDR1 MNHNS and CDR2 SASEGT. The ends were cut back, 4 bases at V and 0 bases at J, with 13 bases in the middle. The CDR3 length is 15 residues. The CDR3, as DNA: TGTGCCAGCAGTGTAGCCGGGGCTTACTCCTACGAGCAGTACTTC. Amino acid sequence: CASSVAGAYSYEQYF.

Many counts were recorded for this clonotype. For the CDR3, the DNA is TGTGCCAGCAGTTCCATGAACCATGGTGGGAGGTACGAGCAGTACTTC. This gives the protein CASSSMNHGGRYEQYF. V is TRBV27 and J is TRBJ2-7; weak D call: TRBD2 (6 bases). Germline CDR1 reads MNHEY; CDR2 reads SMNVEV (reference sequence). Trimming took off 4 bases at V and 4 bases at J, with 20 bases between the two ends. This CDR3 has 16 amino acids.

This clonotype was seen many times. The CDR3 DNA is TGTGCCAGCAGTGAAGATTCGGGGTGGGGTGGCTACACCTTC. Translation: CASSEDSGWGGYTF. The V gene is TRBV2, the J gene TRBJ1-2; D is unclear. Germline values: CDR1 SNHLY, CDR2 FYNNEI. Trimming stripped 1 base from V and 7 bases from J, with 13 bases between. CDR3 length equals 14 residues.

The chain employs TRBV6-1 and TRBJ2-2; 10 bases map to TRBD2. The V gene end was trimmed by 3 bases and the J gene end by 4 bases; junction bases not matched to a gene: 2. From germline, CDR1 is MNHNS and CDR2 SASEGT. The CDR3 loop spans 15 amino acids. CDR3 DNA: TGTGCCAGCAGTGACGTAGCGGGGGGCACCGGGGAGCTGTTTTTT. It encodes CASSDVAGGTGELFF.

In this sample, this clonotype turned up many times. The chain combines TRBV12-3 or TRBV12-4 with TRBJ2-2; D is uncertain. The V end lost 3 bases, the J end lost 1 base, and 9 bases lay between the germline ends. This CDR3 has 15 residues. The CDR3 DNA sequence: TGTGCCAGCAGTTTCCCCAGAGAGAACACCGGGGAGCTGTTTTTT. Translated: CASSFPRENTGELFF.

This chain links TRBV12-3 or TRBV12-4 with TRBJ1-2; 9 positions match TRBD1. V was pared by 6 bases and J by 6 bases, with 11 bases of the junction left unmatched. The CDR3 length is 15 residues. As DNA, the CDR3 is TGTGCCAGCAGCCCGGCCACAGGGGGCGACAATGGCTACACCTTC. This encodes CASSPATGGDNGYTF.

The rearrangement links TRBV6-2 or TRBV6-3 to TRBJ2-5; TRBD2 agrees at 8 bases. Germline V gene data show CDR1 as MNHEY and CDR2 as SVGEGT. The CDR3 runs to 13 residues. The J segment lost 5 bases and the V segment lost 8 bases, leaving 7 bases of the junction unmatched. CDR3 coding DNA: TGTGCCAGCGACACTTCTAGCGGGGAGACCCAGTACTTC. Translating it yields CASDTSSGETQYF.

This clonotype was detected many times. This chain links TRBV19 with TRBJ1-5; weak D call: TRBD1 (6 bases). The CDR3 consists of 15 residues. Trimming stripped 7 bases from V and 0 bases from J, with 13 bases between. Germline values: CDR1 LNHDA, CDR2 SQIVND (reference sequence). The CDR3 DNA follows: TGTGCCAGTAAGGAAGGGGGGTATAGCAATCAGCCCCAGCATTTT. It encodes CASKEGGYSNQPQHF.

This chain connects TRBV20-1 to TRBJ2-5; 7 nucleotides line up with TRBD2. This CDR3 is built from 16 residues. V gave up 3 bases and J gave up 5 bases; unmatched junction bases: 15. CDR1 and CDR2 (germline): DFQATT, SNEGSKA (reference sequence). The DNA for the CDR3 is TGCAGTGCTAGTAGACAGCCGGGACTATCGTCGGAGACCCAGTACTTC. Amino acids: CSASRQPGLSSETQYF.

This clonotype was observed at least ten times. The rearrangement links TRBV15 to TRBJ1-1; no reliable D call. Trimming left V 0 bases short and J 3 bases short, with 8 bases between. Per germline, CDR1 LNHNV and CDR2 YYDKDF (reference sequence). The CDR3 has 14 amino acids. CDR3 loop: CATSRDYGDTEAFF. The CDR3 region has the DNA TGTGCCACCAGCAGAGATTACGGGGACACTGAAGCTTTCTTT.

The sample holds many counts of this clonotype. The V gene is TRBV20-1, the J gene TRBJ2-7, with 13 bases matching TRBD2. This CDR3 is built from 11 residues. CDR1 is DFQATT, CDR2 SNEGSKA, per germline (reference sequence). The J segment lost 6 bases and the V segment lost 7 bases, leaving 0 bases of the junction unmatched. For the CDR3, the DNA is TGCAGTGGACTAGCGGGAGGCGAGCAGTACTTC. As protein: CSGLAGGEQYF.

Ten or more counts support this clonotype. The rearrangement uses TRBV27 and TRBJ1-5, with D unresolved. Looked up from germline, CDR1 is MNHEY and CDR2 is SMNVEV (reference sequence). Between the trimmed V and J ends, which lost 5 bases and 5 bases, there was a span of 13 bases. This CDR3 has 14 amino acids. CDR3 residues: CASSPYSRYQPQHF. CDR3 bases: TGTGCCAGCAGTCCTTACAGTAGATATCAGCCCCAGCATTTT.

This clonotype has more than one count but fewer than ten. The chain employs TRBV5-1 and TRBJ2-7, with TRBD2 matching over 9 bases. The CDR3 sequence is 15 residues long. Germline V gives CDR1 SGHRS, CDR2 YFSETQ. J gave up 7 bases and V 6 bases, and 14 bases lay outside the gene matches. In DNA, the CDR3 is TGCGCCAGCAAGGGGAGTAGCGGGAGTGCAAGGGAGCAGTACTTC. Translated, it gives CASKGSSGSAREQYF. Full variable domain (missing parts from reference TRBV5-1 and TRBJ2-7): KAGVTQTPRYLIKTRGQQVTLSCSPISGHRSVSWYQQTPGQGLQFLFEYFSETQRNKGNFPGRFSGRQFSNSRSEMNVSTLELGDSALYLCASKGSSGSAREQYFGPGTRLTVT.

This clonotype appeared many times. Here the CDR3 reads CATSRWGADQPQHF. CDR3 sequence (DNA): TGTGCCACCAGCAGGTGGGGAGCCGATCAGCCCCAGCATTTT. V is TRBV15 and J is TRBJ1-5; D not resolved. The CDR3 has 14 amino acids. From germline, CDR1 is LNHNV and CDR2 YYDKDF (reference sequence). Trimming pared 3 bases from V and 5 bases from J, leaving 11 bases between.

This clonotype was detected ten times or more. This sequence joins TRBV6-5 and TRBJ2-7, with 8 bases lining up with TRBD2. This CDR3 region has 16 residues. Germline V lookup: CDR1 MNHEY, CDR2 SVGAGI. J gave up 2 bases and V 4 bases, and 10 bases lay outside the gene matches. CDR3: CASSSSYGRGAYEQYF. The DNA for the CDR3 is TGTGCCAGCAGTTCCAGCTATGGGCGGGGGGCCTACGAGCAGTACTTC.

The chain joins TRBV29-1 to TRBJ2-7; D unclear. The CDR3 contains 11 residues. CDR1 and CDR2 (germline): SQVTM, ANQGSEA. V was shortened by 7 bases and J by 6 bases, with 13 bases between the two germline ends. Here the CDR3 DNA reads TGCAGCGCCCTTTTTGAATTCGAGCAGTACTTC. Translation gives CSALFEFEQYF.